This T cell receptor beta chain was identified in a study of PD-1 blockade in classical Hodgkin lymphoma. The patients all showed relapse after autologous stem cell transplantation, while their brentuximab vedotin exposure varied. Produced via immunoSEQ multiplex PCR; TCRdb's table is partial and in-frame only. The data hold under 30,000 clones, with 82% observed a single time. Sample: peripheral blood mononuclear cells (PBMCs), taken before the second cycle of nivolumab. The sequence came from a human donor with classical Hodgkin lymphoma.

This CDR3 reads CASSLSGGYSYEQYF. The CDR3, as DNA: TGTGCCAGCAGTCTTAGCGGGGGGTACTCCTACGAGCAGTACTTC. This rearrangement joins TRBV28 to TRBJ2-7, with 10 bases lining up with TRBD2. The germline gives CDR1 MDHEN, CDR2 SYDVKM. Germline trimming cut 5 bases from V and 0 bases from J; bases unmatched to any gene: 4. This CDR3 has 15 amino acids.